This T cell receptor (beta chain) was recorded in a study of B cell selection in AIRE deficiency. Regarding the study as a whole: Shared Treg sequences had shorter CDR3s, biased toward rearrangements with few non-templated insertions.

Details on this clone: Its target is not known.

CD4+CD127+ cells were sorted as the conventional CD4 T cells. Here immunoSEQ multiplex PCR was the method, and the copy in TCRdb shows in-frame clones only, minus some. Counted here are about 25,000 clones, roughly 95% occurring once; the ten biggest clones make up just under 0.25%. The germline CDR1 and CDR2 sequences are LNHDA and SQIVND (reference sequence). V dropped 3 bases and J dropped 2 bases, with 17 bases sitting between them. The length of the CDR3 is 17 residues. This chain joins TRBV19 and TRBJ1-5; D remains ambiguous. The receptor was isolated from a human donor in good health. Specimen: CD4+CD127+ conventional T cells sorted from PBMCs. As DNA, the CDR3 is TGTGCCAGTAGTATCCTTTCTTCGGGAGCTCGCAATCAGCCCCAGCATTTT. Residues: CASSILSSGARNQPQHF.